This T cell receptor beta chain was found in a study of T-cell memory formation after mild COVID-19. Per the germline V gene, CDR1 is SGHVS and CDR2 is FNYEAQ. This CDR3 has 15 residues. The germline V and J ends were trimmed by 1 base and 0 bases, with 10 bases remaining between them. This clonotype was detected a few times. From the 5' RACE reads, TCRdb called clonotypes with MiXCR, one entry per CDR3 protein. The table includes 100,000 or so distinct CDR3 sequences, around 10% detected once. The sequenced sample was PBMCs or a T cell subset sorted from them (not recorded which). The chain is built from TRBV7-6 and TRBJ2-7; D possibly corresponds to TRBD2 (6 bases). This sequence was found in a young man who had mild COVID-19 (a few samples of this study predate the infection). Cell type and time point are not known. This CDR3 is CASSLGRGTSYEQYF. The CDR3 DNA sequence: TGTGCCAGCAGCTTAGGTCGGGGGACCTCCTACGAGCAGTACTTC.